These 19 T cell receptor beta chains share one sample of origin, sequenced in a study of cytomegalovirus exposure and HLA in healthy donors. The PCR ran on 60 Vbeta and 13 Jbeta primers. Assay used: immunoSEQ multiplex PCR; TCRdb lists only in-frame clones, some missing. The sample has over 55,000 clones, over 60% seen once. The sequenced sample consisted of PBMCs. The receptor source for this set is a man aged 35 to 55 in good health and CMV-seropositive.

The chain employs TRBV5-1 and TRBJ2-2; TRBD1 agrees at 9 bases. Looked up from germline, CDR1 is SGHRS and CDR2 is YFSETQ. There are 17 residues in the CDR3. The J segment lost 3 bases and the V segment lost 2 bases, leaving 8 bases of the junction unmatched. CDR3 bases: TGCGCCAGCAGCTTTAAACAGGGGGCAGTTGACACCGGGGAGCTGTTTTTT. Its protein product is CASSFKQGAVDTGELFF.

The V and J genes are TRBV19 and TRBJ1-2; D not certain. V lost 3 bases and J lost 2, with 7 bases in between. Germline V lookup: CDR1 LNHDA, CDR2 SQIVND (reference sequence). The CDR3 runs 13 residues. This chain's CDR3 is CASSMELNYGYTF. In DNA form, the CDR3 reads TGTGCCAGTAGTATGGAACTAAACTATGGCTACACCTTC.

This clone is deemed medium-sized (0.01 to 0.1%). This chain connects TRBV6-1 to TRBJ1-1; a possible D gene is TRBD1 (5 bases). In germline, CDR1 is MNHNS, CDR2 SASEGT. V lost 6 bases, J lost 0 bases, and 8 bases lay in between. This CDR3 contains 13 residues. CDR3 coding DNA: TGTGCCAGCAGATTGACAGTGAACACTGAAGCTTTCTTT. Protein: CASRLTVNTEAFF.

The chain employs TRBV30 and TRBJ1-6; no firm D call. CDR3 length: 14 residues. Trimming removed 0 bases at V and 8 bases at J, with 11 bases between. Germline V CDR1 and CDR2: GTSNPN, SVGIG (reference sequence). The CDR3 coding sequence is TGTGCCTGGAGTGTACGGGGTTTAGATTCACCCCTCCACTTT. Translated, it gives CAWSVRGLDSPLHF.

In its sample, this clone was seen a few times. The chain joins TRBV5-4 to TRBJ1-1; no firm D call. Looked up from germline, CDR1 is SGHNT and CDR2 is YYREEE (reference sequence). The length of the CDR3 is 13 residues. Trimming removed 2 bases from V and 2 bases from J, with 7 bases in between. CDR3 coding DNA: TGTGCCAGCAGCTTCGGCGGAAACACTGAAGCTTTCTTT. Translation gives CASSFGGNTEAFF. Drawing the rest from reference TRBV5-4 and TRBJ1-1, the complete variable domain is ETGVTQSPTHLIKTRGQQVTLRCSSQSGHNTVSWYQQALGQGPQFIFQYYREEENGRGNFPPRFSGLQFPNYSSELNVNALELDDSALYLCASSFGGNTEAFFGQGTRLTVV.

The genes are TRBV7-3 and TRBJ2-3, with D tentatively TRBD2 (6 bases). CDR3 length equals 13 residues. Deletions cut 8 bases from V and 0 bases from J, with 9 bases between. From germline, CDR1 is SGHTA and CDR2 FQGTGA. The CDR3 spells CASGSGSTDTQYF. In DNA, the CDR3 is TGTGCCAGCGGGAGCGGGAGCACAGATACGCAGTATTTT.

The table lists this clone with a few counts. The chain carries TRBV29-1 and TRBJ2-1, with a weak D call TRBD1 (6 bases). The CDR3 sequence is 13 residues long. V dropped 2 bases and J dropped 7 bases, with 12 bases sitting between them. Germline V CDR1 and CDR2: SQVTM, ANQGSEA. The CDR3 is CSVEHRDGNEQFF. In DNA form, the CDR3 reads TGCAGCGTTGAACACAGGGATGGGAATGAGCAGTTCTTC.

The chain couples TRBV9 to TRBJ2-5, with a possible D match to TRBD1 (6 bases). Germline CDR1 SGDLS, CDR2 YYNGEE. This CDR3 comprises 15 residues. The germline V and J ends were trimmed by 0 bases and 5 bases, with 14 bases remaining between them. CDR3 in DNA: TGTGCCAGCAGCGTAGGGGCAGGGGTGCGGGAGACCCAGTACTTC. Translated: CASSVGAGVRETQYF.

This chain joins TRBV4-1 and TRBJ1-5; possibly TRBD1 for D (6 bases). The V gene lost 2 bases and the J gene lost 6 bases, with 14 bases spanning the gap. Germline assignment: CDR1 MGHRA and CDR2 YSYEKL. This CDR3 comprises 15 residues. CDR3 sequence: CASSQPDRLGQPQHF. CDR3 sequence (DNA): TGCGCCAGCAGCCAACCCGACAGGTTAGGTCAGCCCCAGCATTTT.

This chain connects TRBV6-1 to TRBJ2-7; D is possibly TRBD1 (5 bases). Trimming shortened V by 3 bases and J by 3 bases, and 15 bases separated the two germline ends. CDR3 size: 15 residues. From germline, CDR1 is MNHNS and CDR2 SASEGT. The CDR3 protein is CASSDPVDSLYEQYF. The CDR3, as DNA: TGTGCCAGCAGTGATCCCGTCGACAGCCTCTACGAGCAGTACTTC.

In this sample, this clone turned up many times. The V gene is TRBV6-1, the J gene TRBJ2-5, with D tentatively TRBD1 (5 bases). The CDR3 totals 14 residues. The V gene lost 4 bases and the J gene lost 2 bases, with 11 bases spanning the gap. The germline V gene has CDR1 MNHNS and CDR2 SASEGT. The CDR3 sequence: CASSARTIQETQYF. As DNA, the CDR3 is TGTGCCAGCAGTGCAAGGACAATTCAAGAGACCCAGTACTTC.

CDR3 protein: CASGLQGGNQPQHF. CDR3 coding DNA: TGTGCCAGCGGCCTTCAGGGGGGCAATCAGCCCCAGCATTTT. The V call is TRBV7-8, the J call TRBJ1-5; 7 positions agree with TRBD1. From germline, CDR1 is SGHVS and CDR2 FQNEAQ. The J segment lost 2 bases and the V segment lost 8 bases, leaving 6 bases of the junction unmatched. The CDR3 extends over 14 amino acids.

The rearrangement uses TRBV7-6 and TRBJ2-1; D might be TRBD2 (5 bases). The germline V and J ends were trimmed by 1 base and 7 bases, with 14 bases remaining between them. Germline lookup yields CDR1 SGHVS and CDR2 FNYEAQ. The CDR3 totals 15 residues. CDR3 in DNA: TGTGCCAGCAGCTTAGAAGCAACCACTAGAAATGAGCAGTTCTTC. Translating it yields CASSLEATTRNEQFF. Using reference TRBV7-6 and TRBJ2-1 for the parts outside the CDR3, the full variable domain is GAGVSQSPRYKVTKRGQDVALRCDPISGHVSLYWYRQALGQGPEFLTYFNYEAQQDKSGLPNDRFSAERPEGSISTLTIQRTEQRDSAMYRCASSLEATTRNEQFFGPGTRLTVL.

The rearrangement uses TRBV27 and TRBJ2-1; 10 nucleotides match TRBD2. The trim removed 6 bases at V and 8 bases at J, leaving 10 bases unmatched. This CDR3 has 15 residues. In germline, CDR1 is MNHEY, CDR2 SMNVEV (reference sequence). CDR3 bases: TGTGCCAGCAGGCCGGGACTAGCGCCTGGGGATGAGCAGTTCTTC. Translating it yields CASRPGLAPGDEQFF.

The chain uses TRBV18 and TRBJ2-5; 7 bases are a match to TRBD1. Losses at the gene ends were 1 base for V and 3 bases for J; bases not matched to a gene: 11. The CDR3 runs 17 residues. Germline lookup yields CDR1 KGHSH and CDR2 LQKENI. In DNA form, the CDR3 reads TGTGCCAGCTCACCACGGGATCTTTCGGGACAGAAAGAGACCCAGTACTTC. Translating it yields CASSPRDLSGQKETQYF.

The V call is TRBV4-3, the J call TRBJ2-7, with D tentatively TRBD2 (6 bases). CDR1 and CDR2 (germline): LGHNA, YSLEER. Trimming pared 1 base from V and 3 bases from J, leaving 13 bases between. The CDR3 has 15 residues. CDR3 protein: CASSQVWRGGYEQYF. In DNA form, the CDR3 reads TGCGCCAGCAGCCAAGTTTGGAGGGGTGGCTACGAGCAGTACTTC.

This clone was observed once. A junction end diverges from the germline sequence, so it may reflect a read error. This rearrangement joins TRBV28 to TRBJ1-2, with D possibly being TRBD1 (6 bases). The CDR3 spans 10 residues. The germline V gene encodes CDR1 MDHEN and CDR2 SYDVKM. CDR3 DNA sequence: TGTGCCAGCAGTAGGACAGTTATCATCTTC. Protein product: CASSRTVIIF.

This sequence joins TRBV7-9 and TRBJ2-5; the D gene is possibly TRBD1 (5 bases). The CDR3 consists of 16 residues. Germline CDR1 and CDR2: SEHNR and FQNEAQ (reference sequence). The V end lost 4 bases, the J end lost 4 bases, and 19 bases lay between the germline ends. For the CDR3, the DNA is TGTGCCAGCAGCTCCCGAAGACAGACCCAACGAGAGACCCAGTACTTC. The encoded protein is CASSSRRQTQRETQYF.

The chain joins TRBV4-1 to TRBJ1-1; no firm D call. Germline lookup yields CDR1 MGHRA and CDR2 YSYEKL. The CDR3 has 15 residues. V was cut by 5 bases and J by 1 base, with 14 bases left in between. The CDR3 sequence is CASSGLELGNTEAFF. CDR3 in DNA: TGCGCCAGCAGCGGACTCGAATTGGGGAACACTGAAGCTTTCTTT.